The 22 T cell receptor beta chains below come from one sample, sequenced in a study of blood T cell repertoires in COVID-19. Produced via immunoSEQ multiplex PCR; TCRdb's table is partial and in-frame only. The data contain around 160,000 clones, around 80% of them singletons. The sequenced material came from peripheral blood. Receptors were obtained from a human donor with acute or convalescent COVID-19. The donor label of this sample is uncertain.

The CDR3 DNA sequence: TGTGCCAGTAGTCAAACAAAAGAGACCCAGTACTTC. Its translation is CASSQTKETQYF. This chain uses TRBV19 with TRBJ2-5; D not certain. Trimming removed 5 bases from V and 3 bases from J, with 7 bases in between. The CDR3 runs 12 residues. Germline V CDR1 and CDR2: LNHDA, SQIVND (reference sequence). The variable domain in full, completed from reference TRBV19 and TRBJ2-5, reads DGGITQSPKYLFRKEGQNVTLSCEQNLNHDAMYWYRQDPGQGLRLIYYSQIVNDFQKGDIAEGYSVSREKKESFPLTVTSAQKNPTAFYLCASSQTKETQYFGPGTRLLVL.

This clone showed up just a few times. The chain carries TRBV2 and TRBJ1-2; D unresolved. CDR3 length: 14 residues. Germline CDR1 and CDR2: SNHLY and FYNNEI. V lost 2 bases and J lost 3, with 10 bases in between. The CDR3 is CASSESGQHYGYTF. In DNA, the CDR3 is TGTGCCAGCAGTGAAAGCGGCCAGCACTATGGCTACACCTTC.

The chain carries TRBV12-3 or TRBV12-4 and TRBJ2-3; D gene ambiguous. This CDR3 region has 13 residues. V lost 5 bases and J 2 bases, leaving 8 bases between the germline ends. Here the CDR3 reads CASSVRNTDTQYF. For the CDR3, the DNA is TGTGCCAGCAGTGTCAGAAACACAGATACGCAGTATTTT.

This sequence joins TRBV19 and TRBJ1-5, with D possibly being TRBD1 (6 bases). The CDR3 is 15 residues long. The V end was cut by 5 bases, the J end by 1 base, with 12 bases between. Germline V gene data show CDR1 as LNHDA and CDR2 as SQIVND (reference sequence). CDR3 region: CASSASGVSNQPQHF. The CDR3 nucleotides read TGTGCCAGTAGTGCCTCAGGGGTGAGCAATCAGCCCCAGCATTTT.

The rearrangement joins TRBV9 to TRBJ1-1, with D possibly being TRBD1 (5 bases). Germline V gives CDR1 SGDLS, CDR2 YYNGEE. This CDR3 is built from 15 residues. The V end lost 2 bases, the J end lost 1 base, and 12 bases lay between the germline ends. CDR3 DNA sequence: TGTGCCAGCAGCGTCTTTCAGGGTCCGAACACTGAAGCTTTCTTT. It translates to CASSVFQGPNTEAFF.

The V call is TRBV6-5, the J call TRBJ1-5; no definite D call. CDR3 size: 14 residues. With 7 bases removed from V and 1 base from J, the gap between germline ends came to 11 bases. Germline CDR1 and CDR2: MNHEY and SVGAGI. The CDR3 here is CASTHRRSNQPQHF. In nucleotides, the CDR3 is TGTGCCAGCACCCACCGGAGGAGCAATCAGCCCCAGCATTTT.

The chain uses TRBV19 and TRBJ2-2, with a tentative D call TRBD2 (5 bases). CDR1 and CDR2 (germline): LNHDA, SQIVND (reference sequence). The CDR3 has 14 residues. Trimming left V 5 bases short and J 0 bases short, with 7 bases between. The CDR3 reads CASSARANTGELFF. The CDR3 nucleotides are TGTGCCAGTAGTGCGCGGGCGAACACCGGGGAGCTGTTTTTT.

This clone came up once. The CDR3 spells CASSEQGAMLFSGNTIYF. For the CDR3, the DNA is TGTGCCAGCAGTGAACAGGGGGCGATGCTATTCTCTGGAAACACCATATATTTT. The gene calls are TRBV2 and TRBJ1-3; 8 bases agree with TRBD1. Germline V lookup: CDR1 SNHLY, CDR2 FYNNEI. The CDR3 totals 18 residues. V lost 2 bases and J lost 0; bases outside the gene matches: 9.

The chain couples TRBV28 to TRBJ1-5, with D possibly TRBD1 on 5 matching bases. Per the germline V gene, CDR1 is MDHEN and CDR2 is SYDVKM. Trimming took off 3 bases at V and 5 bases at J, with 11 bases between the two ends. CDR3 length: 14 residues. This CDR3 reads CASSLLAGDQPQHF. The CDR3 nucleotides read TGTGCCAGCAGTTTGCTCGCGGGGGATCAGCCCCAGCATTTT.

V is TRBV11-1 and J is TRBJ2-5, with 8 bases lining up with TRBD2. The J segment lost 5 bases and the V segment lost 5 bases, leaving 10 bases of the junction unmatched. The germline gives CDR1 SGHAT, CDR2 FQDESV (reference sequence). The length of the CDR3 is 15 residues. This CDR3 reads CASSIGTSDRETQYF. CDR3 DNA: TGTGCCAGCAGCATTGGGACTAGTGATCGGGAGACCCAGTACTTC.

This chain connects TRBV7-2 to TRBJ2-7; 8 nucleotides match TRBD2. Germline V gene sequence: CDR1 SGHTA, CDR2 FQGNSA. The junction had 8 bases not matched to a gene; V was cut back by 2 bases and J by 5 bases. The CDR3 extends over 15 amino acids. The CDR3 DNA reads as TGTGCCAGCAGCTTAAAGAGCGGGGGTATCGACGAGCAGTACTTC. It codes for CASSLKSGGIDEQYF.

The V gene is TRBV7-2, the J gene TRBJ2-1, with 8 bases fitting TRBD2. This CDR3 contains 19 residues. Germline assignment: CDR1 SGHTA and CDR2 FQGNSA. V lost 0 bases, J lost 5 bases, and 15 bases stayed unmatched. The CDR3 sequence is CASSLARIAGTRSDNEQFF. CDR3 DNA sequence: TGTGCCAGCAGCTTAGCGAGGATAGCGGGGACCCGGTCTGACAATGAGCAGTTCTTC. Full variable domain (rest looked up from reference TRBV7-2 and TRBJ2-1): GAGVSQSPSNKVTEKGKDVELRCDPISGHTALYWYRQSLGQGLEFLIYFQGNSAPDKSGLPSDRFSAERTGGSVSTLTIQRTQQEDSAVYLCASSLARIAGTRSDNEQFFGPGTRLTVL.

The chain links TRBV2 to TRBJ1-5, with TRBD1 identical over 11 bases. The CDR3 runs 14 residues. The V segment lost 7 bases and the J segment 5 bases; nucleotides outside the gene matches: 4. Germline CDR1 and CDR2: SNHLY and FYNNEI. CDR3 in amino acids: CASIRDRGDQPQHF. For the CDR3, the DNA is TGTGCCAGCATCAGGGACAGGGGGGATCAGCCCCAGCATTTT. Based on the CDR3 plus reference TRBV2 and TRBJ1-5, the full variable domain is EPEVTQTPSHQVTQMGQEVILRCVPISNHLYFYWYRQILGQKVEFLVSFYNNEISEKSEIFDDQFSVERPDGSNFTLKIRSTKLEDSAMYFCASIRDRGDQPQHFGDGTRLSIL.

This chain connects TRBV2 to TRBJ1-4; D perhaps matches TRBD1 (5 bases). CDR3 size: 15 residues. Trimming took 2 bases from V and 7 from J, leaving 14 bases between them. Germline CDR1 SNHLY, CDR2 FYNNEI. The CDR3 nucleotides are TGTGCCAGCAGTGAAAGTAGGGGTATAGGTGAAAAACTGTTTTTT. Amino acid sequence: CASSESRGIGEKLFF.

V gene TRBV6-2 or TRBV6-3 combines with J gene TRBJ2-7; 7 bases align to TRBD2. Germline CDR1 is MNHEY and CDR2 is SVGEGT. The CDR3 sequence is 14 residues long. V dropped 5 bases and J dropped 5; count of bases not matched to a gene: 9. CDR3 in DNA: TGTGCCAGCAGTCGCGGGGGACGCGGCGACGAGCAGTACTTC. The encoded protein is CASSRGGRGDEQYF.

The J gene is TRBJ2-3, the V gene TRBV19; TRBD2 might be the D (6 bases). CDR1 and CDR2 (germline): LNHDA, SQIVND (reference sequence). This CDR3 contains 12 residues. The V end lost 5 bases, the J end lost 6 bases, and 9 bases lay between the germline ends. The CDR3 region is CASSPRGDTQYF. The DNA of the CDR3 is TGTGCCAGTAGTCCCCGGGGGGATACGCAGTATTTT.

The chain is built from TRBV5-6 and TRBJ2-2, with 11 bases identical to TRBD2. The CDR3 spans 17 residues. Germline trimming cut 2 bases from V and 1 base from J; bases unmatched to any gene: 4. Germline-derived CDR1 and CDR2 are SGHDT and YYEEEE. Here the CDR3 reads CASSFIGTSGNTGELFF. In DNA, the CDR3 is TGTGCCAGCAGCTTTATCGGGACTAGCGGGAACACCGGGGAGCTGTTTTTT.

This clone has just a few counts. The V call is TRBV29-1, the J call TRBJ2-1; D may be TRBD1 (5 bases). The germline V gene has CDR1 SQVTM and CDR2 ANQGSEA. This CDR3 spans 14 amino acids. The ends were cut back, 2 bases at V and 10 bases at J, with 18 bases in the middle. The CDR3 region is CSVELLSGLYEQFF. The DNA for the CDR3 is TGCAGCGTTGAACTCTTGTCAGGGCTTTACGAGCAGTTCTTC.

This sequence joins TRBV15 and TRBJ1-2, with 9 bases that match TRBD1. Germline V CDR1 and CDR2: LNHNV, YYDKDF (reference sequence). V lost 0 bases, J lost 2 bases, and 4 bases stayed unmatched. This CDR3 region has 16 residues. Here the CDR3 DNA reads TGTGCCACCAGCAGAGACCTGGGACAGGGAAACTATGGCTACACCTTC. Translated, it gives CATSRDLGQGNYGYTF.

CDR3 sequence: CASSLGPMGGTSTGELFF. The CDR3 coding sequence is TGTGCCAGCAGCTTAGGCCCAATGGGGGGGACCAGCACCGGGGAGCTGTTTTTT. The chain couples TRBV7-2 to TRBJ2-2; 7 bases align to TRBD2. Trimming at V came to 1 base and at J to 4 bases, leaving 12 bases not matched to a gene. The length of the CDR3 is 18 residues. Germline CDR1 SGHTA, CDR2 FQGNSA. Together with reference TRBV7-2 and TRBJ2-2, the CDR3 gives the full variable domain: GAGVSQSPSNKVTEKGKDVELRCDPISGHTALYWYRQSLGQGLEFLIYFQGNSAPDKSGLPSDRFSAERTGGSVSTLTIQRTQQEDSAVYLCASSLGPMGGTSTGELFFGEGSRLTVL.

The CDR3 reads CASKAGLYNSPLHF. CDR3 coding DNA: TGTGCCAGTAAGGCAGGGCTCTATAATTCACCCCTCCACTTT. The chain uses TRBV19 and TRBJ1-6; tentative D call: TRBD1 (5 bases). The CDR3 sequence is 14 residues long. The V gene's germline CDR1 is LNHDA and CDR2 SQIVND (reference sequence). V dropped 7 bases and J dropped 3 bases, with 10 bases sitting between them.

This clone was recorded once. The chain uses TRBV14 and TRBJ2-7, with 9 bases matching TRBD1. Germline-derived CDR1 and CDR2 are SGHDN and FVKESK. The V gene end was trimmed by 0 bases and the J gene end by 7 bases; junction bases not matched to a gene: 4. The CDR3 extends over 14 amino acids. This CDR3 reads CASSQEHRGLEQYF. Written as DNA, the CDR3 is TGTGCCAGCAGCCAAGAACACAGGGGGCTGGAGCAGTACTTC.